This T cell receptor beta chain was captured by sequencing in a study of T cell repertoires in cytomegalovirus infection. Whole-study results and caveats: The ex vivo response was dominated by HLA-C-restricted CMV-specific TCR beta clonotypes.

Trimming stripped 5 bases from V and 7 bases from J, with 15 bases between. Germline CDR1 is SGHTA and CDR2 is FQGNSA. The CDR3 consists of 13 residues. This clonotype was detected many times. Its antigen remains unidentified. TCRdb used MiXCR to reprocess the reads, holding one entry per CDR3 protein. The profile covers 450,000 to 600,000 distinct CDR3 sequences, with approximately 10% appearing a single time and more than 8.5% taken by the ten largest. The sequencing input was PBMCs. The rearrangement joins TRBV7-2 to TRBJ2-7; the D gene is possibly TRBD2 (6 bases). The TCR originated in a human donor in good health (CMV status not recorded). Some clones in this sample may be carry-over from other donors' samples. The chain's CDR3 is CASSPPGVGEQYF. DNA of the CDR3: TGTGCCAGCAGCCCCCCGGGGGTGGGGGAGCAGTACTTC.